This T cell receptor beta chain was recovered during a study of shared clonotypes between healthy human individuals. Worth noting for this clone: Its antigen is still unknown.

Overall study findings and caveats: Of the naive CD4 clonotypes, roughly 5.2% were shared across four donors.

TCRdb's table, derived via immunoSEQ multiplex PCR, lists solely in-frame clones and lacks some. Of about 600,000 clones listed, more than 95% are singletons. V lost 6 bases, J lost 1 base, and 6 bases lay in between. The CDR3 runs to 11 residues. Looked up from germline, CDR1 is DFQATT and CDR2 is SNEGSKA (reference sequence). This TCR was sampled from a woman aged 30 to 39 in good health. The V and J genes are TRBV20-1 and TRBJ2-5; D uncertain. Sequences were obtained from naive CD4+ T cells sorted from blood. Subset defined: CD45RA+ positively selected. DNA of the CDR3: TGCAGTGCCCACGTCCAAGAGACCCAGTACTTC. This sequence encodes CSAHVQETQYF.